This passage covers 21 T cell receptor beta chains from one sample sequenced in a study of T-cell reconstitution after alpha-beta-depleted transplantation in children. TCRbeta library preparation incorporated unique molecular identifiers. Each CDR3 protein is one row after TCRdb ran MiXCR on the PCR reads. Here the sample spans approximately 100,000 distinct CDR3 sequences, 10% to 15% being singletons. Sequencing was performed on PBMCs from the stem cell graft donor, taken from the stem cell graft. These receptors all stem from a human donor who donated a stem cell graft to a child with inherited bone marrow failure.

This clonotype was detected ten times or more. The chain employs TRBV20-1 and TRBJ2-2; D is perhaps TRBD1 (6 bases). There are 13 residues in the CDR3. V was pared by 5 bases and J by 5 bases, with 12 bases between. In germline, CDR1 is DFQATT, CDR2 SNEGSKA (reference sequence). The CDR3 spells CSAPNRETGELFF. CDR3 DNA: TGCAGTGCTCCTAACAGGGAGACCGGGGAGCTGTTTTTT.

Ten or more counts support this clonotype. The J gene is TRBJ2-3, the V gene TRBV5-1; tentatively, D is TRBD2 (7 bases). The CDR3 has 14 residues. The germline V gene encodes CDR1 SGHRS and CDR2 YFSETQ. V dropped 3 bases and J dropped 6 bases, with 14 bases sitting between them. CDR3 residues: CASSYTGGYDTQYF. The CDR3 nucleotides are TGCGCCAGCAGCTACACGGGGGGCTACGATACGCAGTATTTT.

This clonotype was recorded at least ten times. This chain connects TRBV20-1 to TRBJ1-5; 10 bases agree with TRBD1. The CDR3 runs to 16 residues. Trimming took 6 bases from V and 7 from J; bases not matched to a gene: 15. Germline lookup yields CDR1 DFQATT and CDR2 SNEGSKA (reference sequence). CDR3 nucleotides: TGCAGTGCCCCGGCCCGGACAGGGGGTTTTGACCAGCCCCAGCATTTT. Amino acids: CSAPARTGGFDQPQHF.

This clonotype has at least ten counts. The genes are TRBV5-1 and TRBJ1-5; D gene unclear. The CDR3 sequence is 17 residues long. The V gene's germline CDR1 is SGHRS and CDR2 YFSETQ. Trimming stripped 8 bases from V and 0 bases from J, with 21 bases between. The DNA of the CDR3 is TGCGCCAGTTGCAACACCCTCGTGGTTTATAGCAATCAGCCCCAGCATTTT. This sequence encodes CASCNTLVVYSNQPQHF.

This clonotype showed up many times. The rearrangement uses TRBV5-1 and TRBJ1-1, with D possibly TRBD1 on 5 matching bases. The V end lost 1 base, the J end lost 2 bases, and 12 bases lay between the germline ends. There are 15 residues in the CDR3. Germline-derived CDR1 and CDR2 are SGHRS and YFSETQ. CDR3 coding DNA: TGCGCCAGCAGCTTGCAGCCCGGGGGAAACACTGAAGCTTTCTTT. It specifies CASSLQPGGNTEAFF.

This clonotype was detected many times. CDR3 amino acids: CASSWFLTGYEQYF. The CDR3 nucleotides are TGTGCCAGCAGCTGGTTCTTGACAGGCTACGAGCAGTACTTC. The rearrangement links TRBV5-6 to TRBJ2-7, with D tentatively TRBD1 (6 bases). Germline values: CDR1 SGHDT, CDR2 YYEEEE. V lost 3 bases to trimming and J lost 3 bases, with 13 bases between them. This CDR3 is 14 amino acids long.

V gene TRBV12-2 combines with J gene TRBJ2-4. TRBV12-2 is flagged as a pseudogene. The CDR3 runs 18 residues. Here the CDR3 DNA reads TGTGCAAGTCGCTTAGGGACTAGCGGGAGGCTAGCCAAAAACATTCAGTACTTC. It translates to CASRLGTSGRLAKNIQYF.

This clonotype has just a few counts. This chain uses TRBV2 with TRBJ2-7; TRBD2 might be the D (6 bases). V was shortened by 2 bases and J by 6 bases, with 14 bases between the two germline ends. The CDR3 is 14 amino acids. Germline-derived CDR1 and CDR2 are SNHLY and FYNNEI. Here the CDR3 DNA reads TGTGCCAGCAGTGAATCGGGCGGGGCGCGCGAGCAGTACTTC. It codes for CASSESGGAREQYF.

This clonotype was seen just once. The J gene is TRBJ2-1, the V gene TRBV7-8; TRBD2 agrees at 14 bases. The CDR3 spans 16 residues. Germline values: CDR1 SGHVS, CDR2 FQNEAQ. V was clipped by 1 base and J by 7 bases; unmatched bases: 3. CDR3 nucleotide sequence: TGTGCCAGCAGCTTAGGGACTAGCGGGGGGTATAATGAGCAGTTCTTC. Protein sequence: CASSLGTSGGYNEQFF.

This clonotype was picked up many times. DNA of the CDR3: TGTGCCAGCAGCAGAGGGTCCCGAGGTGAAGCTTTCTTT. Its protein product is CASSRGSRGEAFF. V usage is TRBV11-2 and J usage is TRBJ1-1; no definite D call. The CDR3 loop spans 13 amino acids. The germline gives CDR1 SGHAT, CDR2 FQNNGV. V dropped 5 bases and J dropped 7 bases, with 14 bases sitting between them.

This clonotype has ten or more counts. J is TRBJ2-1 and V is TRBV6-1; 9 bases map to TRBD1. Germline-derived CDR1 and CDR2 are MNHNS and SASEGT. With V trimmed by 5 bases and J by 8 bases, 7 bases remained unmatched. The CDR3 covers 14 residues. CDR3: CASSTTGGRDEQFF. Written as DNA, the CDR3 is TGTGCCAGCAGTACGACAGGGGGAAGGGATGAGCAGTTCTTC.

This clonotype appeared many times. The chain links TRBV2 to TRBJ2-4, with D possibly matching TRBD1 (6 bases). The ends were cut back, 6 bases at V and 7 bases at J, with 10 bases in the middle. Germline V lookup: CDR1 SNHLY, CDR2 FYNNEI. The CDR3 is made up of 12 amino acids. This CDR3 reads CASSHRENIQYF. The CDR3 nucleotides are TGTGCCAGCAGCCACAGGGAGAACATTCAGTACTTC.

Only a few counts were recorded for this clonotype. This sequence joins TRBV5-5 and TRBJ1-2, with D hard to call. The CDR3 sequence is 13 residues long. The germline V and J ends were trimmed by 5 bases and 13 bases, with 21 bases remaining between them. CDR1 is SGHKS, CDR2 YYEKEE, per germline (reference sequence). The CDR3 region is CASSFRPSPVRTF. The CDR3 DNA reads TGTGCCAGCAGTTTTAGGCCTTCCCCCGTCCGCACCTTC.

The sample holds many counts of this clonotype. The J gene is TRBJ2-2, the V gene TRBV7-9; 9 positions match TRBD1. J lost 5 bases, V lost 4 bases, and 5 bases had no gene match. The CDR3 length is 15 residues. Germline CDR1 is SEHNR and CDR2 is FQNEAQ (reference sequence). CDR3 sequence: CASSSRTGETGELFF. CDR3 nucleotides: TGTGCCAGCAGCTCACGGACAGGGGAAACCGGGGAGCTGTTTTTT.

The genes are TRBV30 and TRBJ2-7, with D tentatively TRBD1 (5 bases). This CDR3 has 13 residues. V was trimmed by 1 base and J by 5 bases, leaving 12 bases between them. Germline CDR1 is GTSNPN and CDR2 is SVGIG (reference sequence). The CDR3 here is CAWSEGRAHEQYF. The CDR3 DNA reads TGTGCCTGGAGTGAAGGCAGGGCCCACGAGCAGTACTTC.

This clonotype was picked up many times. The chain links TRBV20-1 to TRBJ2-1; 10 nucleotides line up with TRBD2. The CDR3 is 14 amino acids. With 5 bases clipped from V and 10 bases from J, the junction kept 11 bases outside the gene matches. CDR1 DFQATT and CDR2 SNEGSKA come from the germline V gene (reference sequence). CDR3 sequence (DNA): TGCAGTGCTCAAACGGCTAGCGGGAGTGGGGAGCAGTTCTTC. Translated: CSAQTASGSGEQFF.

In this sample, this clonotype turned up many times. The genes are TRBV5-1 and TRBJ2-1; 10 bases are shared with TRBD2. This CDR3 is 17 amino acids long. Germline assignment: CDR1 SGHRS and CDR2 YFSETQ. Germline trimming cut 7 bases from V and 4 bases from J; bases unmatched to any gene: 14. In DNA form, the CDR3 reads TGCGCCAGCCTTCGCTGGCCTAGCGGGAGTCTATACAATGAGCAGTTCTTC. It yields the protein CASLRWPSGSLYNEQFF.

The chain has TRBV20-1 and TRBJ1-3; unclear D gene. The germline V and J ends were trimmed by 4 bases and 2 bases, with 12 bases remaining between them. The CDR3 has 14 amino acids. CDR1 is DFQATT and CDR2 is SNEGSKA in the germline V gene (reference sequence). CDR3 residues: CSANRVPTGNTIYF. The CDR3, as DNA: TGCAGTGCTAATAGGGTCCCAACTGGAAACACCATATATTTT.

This clonotype was seen repeatedly, ten times or more. The J gene is TRBJ2-2, the V gene TRBV5-1, with a tentative D call TRBD2 (5 bases). The V and J ends lost 4 bases and 9 bases respectively, with 19 bases between them. Germline V gives CDR1 SGHRS, CDR2 YFSETQ. The CDR3 runs 15 residues. CDR3 DNA: TGCGCCAGCAGCAGCGGACCCACGCCAGGCTGGGAGCTGTTTTTT. This sequence encodes CASSSGPTPGWELFF.

This clonotype was counted many times. The chain uses TRBV5-1 and TRBJ2-7, with 10 bases lining up with TRBD1. The V gene end was trimmed by 2 bases and the J gene end by 5 bases; junction bases not matched to a gene: 4. The CDR3 is 14 residues long. Looked up from germline, CDR1 is SGHRS and CDR2 is YFSETQ. The CDR3 sequence: CASSFGQGGDEQYF. CDR3 nucleotide sequence: TGCGCCAGCAGCTTCGGACAGGGGGGCGACGAGCAGTACTTC. Full variable domain (remainder filled in from reference TRBV5-1 and TRBJ2-7): KAGVTQTPRYLIKTRGQQVTLSCSPISGHRSVSWYQQTPGQGLQFLFEYFSETQRNKGNFPGRFSGRQFSNSRSEMNVSTLELGDSALYLCASSFGQGGDEQYFGPGTRLTVT.

The chain uses TRBV5-1 and TRBJ2-7; D gene ambiguous. Trimming cost V 3 bases and J 0 bases, with 13 bases left between them. The CDR3 has 15 residues. Germline V gene lookup returns CDR1 SGHRS and CDR2 YFSETQ. CDR3 sequence: CASSSGQVSSYEQYF. CDR3 nucleotide sequence: TGCGCCAGCAGCTCAGGCCAGGTTTCCTCCTACGAGCAGTACTTC.